The clone carrying this TCR beta chain was counted a few times. The junction had 8 bases not matched to a gene; V was cut back by 6 bases and J by 8 bases. CDR3 length equals 15 residues. Germline assignment: CDR1 SNHLY and CDR2 FYNNEI. Some clones are missing from TCRdb's copy, which holds only in-frame ones; the method was immunoSEQ multiplex PCR. The table includes over 150,000 clones, roughly 85% detected once. The sample originates from a study of blood T cell repertoires in COVID-19. The overall study: Samples of COVID-19 (acute and convalescent) were obtained from the United States, Italy and Spain. In each case, the material was cDNA or gDNA derived from T cells, B-cell-depleted T cells, or PBMCs.

Material for sequencing was peripheral blood. This clonotype originated in a man in his fifties with active or convalescent COVID-19. V usage is TRBV2 and J usage is TRBJ2-1, with 12 bases that match TRBD2. The CDR3 DNA reads TGTGCCAGCAGGGGATCTAGCGGGGGGGCAGATGAGCAGTTCTTC. Its translation is CASRGSSGGADEQFF. Variable domain in full (rest from reference TRBV2 and TRBJ2-1): EPEVTQTPSHQVTQMGQEVILRCVPISNHLYFYWYRQILGQKVEFLVSFYNNEISEKSEIFDDQFSVERPDGSNFTLKIRSTKLEDSAMYFCASRGSSGGADEQFFGPGTRLTVL.